Below, 9 T cell receptor beta chains from the same sample are listed, as sequenced in a study of blood T cell repertoires in COVID-19. Assay used: immunoSEQ multiplex PCR; TCRdb lists only in-frame clones, some missing. Of some 300,000 clones in the sample, over 80% were seen once. Sequencing was performed on peripheral blood. Receptors were obtained from a woman aged 45-65 years with COVID-19, enrolled during active disease.

CDR3 DNA: TGCAGCGTTGTAAGGACAGGGGAAGCTTTCTTT. Translation: CSVVRTGEAFF. The chain is built from TRBV29-1 and TRBJ1-1, with 8 bases matching TRBD1. The CDR3 sequence is 11 residues long. Germline lookup yields CDR1 SQVTM and CDR2 ANQGSEA. The V and J ends lost 4 bases and 8 bases, in that order; junction bases with no gene match: 3.

The V and J genes are TRBV6-5 and TRBJ2-5; 7 bases are a match to TRBD1. Germline V gives CDR1 MNHEY, CDR2 SVGAGI. This CDR3 region has 15 residues. V lost 7 bases and J lost 2; bases outside the gene matches: 10. The CDR3 DNA follows: TGTGCCAGCAAGCCCCGGAACAGGGGTCAAGAGACCCAGTACTTC. This translates into CASKPRNRGQETQYF.

The chain carries TRBV7-6 and TRBJ2-7; D not resolved. Germline CDR1 reads SGHVS; CDR2 reads FNYEAQ. The V end lost 1 base, the J end lost 0 bases, and 10 bases lay between the germline ends. The CDR3 length is 15 residues. CDR3 bases: TGTGCCAGCAGCTTAGGCTCCCTGAGCTCCTACGAGCAGTACTTC. As protein: CASSLGSLSSYEQYF.

The chain carries TRBV7-8 and TRBJ2-1, with D perhaps TRBD1 (6 bases). This CDR3 region has 16 residues. V was trimmed by 5 bases and J by 2 bases, leaving 16 bases between them. Germline CDR1 reads SGHVS; CDR2 reads FQNEAQ. The CDR3 nucleotides are TGTGCCAGCAGCGCCACCGACAGGTTTACCTACAATGAGCAGTTCTTC. Residues: CASSATDRFTYNEQFF. The variable domain in full, with the rest retrieved from reference TRBV7-8 and TRBJ2-1, is GAGVSQSPRYKVAKRGQDVALRCDPISGHVSLFWYQQALGQGPEFLTYFQNEAQLDKSGLPSDRFFAERPEGSVSTLKIQRTQQEDSAVYLCASSATDRFTYNEQFFGPGTRLTVL.

For the CDR3, the DNA is TGTGCCAGCAGCCGGAGGGGAGGGAATTCACCCCTCCACTTT. Translation gives CASSRRGGNSPLHF. The V call is TRBV5-6, the J call TRBJ1-6, with D perhaps matching TRBD1 (5 bases). This CDR3 has 14 residues. V gave up 4 bases and J gave up 7 bases, with 12 bases separating them. Germline CDR1 SGHDT, CDR2 YYEEEE.

This clone has a single count. V usage is TRBV29-1 and J usage is TRBJ2-7; D uncertain. There are 10 residues in the CDR3. V was cut by 4 bases and J by 3 bases, with 4 bases left in between. From germline, CDR1 is SQVTM and CDR2 ANQGSEA. DNA of the CDR3: TGCAGCGTTGTCAACTACGAGCAGTACTTC. This translates into CSVVNYEQYF.

This clone was observed a single time. The gene calls are TRBV10-3 and TRBJ1-2; TRBD1 might be the D (5 bases). V was clipped by 0 bases and J by 4 bases, with 12 bases between them. The germline gives CDR1 ENHRY, CDR2 SYGVKD. There are 15 residues in the CDR3. The CDR3 nucleotides read TGTGCCATCAGTGAGTCGAAGCAGGGCAGCTATGGCTACACCTTC. It specifies CAISESKQGSYGYTF.

This chain joins TRBV7-6 and TRBJ2-2; 11 bases are shared with TRBD2. The CDR3 is 15 residues long. Germline V gives CDR1 SGHVS, CDR2 FNYEAQ. With 5 bases clipped from V and 5 bases from J, the junction kept 4 bases outside the gene matches. The CDR3 loop is CASSLWTSGTGELFF. The CDR3 nucleotides read TGTGCCAGCAGCCTTTGGACTAGCGGGACCGGGGAGCTGTTTTTT. Based on the CDR3 plus reference TRBV7-6 and TRBJ2-2, the full variable domain is GAGVSQSPRYKVTKRGQDVALRCDPISGHVSLYWYRQALGQGPEFLTYFNYEAQQDKSGLPNDRFSAERPEGSISTLTIQRTEQRDSAMYRCASSLWTSGTGELFFGEGSRLTVL.

The V call is TRBV11-1, the J call TRBJ2-1; D is uncertain. Trimming took 6 bases from V and 10 from J, leaving 13 bases between them. CDR3 length: 12 residues. Per the germline V gene, CDR1 is SGHAT and CDR2 is FQDESV (reference sequence). In DNA, the CDR3 is TGTGCCAGCAGTTCCTCGGGTTGGGAGCAGTTCTTC. Protein sequence: CASSSSGWEQFF.